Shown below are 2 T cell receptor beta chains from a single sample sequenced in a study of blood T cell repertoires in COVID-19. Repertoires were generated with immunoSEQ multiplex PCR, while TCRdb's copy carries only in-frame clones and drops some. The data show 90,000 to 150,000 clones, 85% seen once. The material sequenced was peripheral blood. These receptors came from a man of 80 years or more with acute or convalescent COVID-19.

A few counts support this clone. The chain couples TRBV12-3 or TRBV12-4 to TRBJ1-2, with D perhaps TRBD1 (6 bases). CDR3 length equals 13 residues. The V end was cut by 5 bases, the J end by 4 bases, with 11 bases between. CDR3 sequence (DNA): TGTGCCAGCAGTGGTGACAGGATCTATGGCTACACCTTC. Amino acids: CASSGDRIYGYTF.

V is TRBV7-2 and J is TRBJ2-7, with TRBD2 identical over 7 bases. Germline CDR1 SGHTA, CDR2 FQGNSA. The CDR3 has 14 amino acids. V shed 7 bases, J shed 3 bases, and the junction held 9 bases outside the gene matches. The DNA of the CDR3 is TGTGCCAGCAAGACTAGCCCCACTGTCTACGAGCAGTACTTC. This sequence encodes CASKTSPTVYEQYF.